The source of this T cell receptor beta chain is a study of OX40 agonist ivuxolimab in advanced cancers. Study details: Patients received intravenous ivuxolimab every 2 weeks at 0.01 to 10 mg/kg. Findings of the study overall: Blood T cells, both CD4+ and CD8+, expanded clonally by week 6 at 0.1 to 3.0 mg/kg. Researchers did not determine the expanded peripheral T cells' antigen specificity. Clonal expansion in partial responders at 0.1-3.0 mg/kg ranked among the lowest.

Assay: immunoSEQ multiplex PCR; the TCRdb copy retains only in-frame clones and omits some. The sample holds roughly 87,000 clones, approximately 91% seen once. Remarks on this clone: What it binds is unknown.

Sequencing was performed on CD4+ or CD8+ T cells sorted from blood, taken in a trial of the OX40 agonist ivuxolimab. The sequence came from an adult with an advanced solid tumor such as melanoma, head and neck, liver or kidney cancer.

The chain's CDR3 is CASSVAQGEAGNTIYF. DNA of the CDR3: TGTGCCAGCAGCGTAGCTCAGGGTGAGGCTGGAAACACCATATATTTT. J is TRBJ1-3 and V is TRBV9; D may be TRBD1 (5 bases). Between the trimmed V and J ends, which lost 0 bases and 2 bases, there was a span of 12 bases. The CDR3 length is 16 residues. The germline gives CDR1 SGDLS, CDR2 YYNGEE.